The entry that follows covers one TCR beta chain sequence. Original processing notes: It was from reference gene primer amplification that nucleated cell counts were estimated. Data came from immunoSEQ multiplex PCR; TCRdb stores just in-frame clones and leaves some out. The V and J calls and clone size come from that table; D and trimming were worked out from the DNA. The profile shows 200,000 to 250,000 clones, approximately 88% of them singletons. The CDR3 contains 15 residues. The germline V gene encodes CDR1 SGHTA and CDR2 FQGNSA. Trimming at V came to 2 bases and at J to 5 bases, leaving 6 bases not matched to a gene. Those enrolled in Seattle joined during active infection and were followed longitudinally afterward. The data originate from a study of blood T cell repertoires in COVID-19. Study at large: Collection of acute and convalescent COVID-19 samples took place in the United States, Italy and Spain.

This sequence joins TRBV7-2 and TRBJ1-2, with 9 bases aligning to TRBD1. This receptor was obtained from a woman between 25 and 40 years old with COVID-19, enrolled during active disease. Source material: peripheral blood. The CDR3 region is CASSLSTGGGYGYTF. As DNA, the CDR3 is TGTGCCAGCAGCTTATCAACAGGGGGCGGGTATGGCTACACCTTC.